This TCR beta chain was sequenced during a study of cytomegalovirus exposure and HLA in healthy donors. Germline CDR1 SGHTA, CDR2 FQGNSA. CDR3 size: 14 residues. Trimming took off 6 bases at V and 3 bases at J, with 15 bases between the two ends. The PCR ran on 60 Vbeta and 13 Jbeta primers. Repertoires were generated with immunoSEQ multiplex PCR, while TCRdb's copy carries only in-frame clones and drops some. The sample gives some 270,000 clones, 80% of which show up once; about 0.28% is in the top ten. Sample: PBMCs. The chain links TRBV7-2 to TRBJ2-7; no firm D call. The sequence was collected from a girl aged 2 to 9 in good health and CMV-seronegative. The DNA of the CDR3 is TGTGCCAGCAGACCGAACGTCGGGTTCTACGAGCAGTACTTC. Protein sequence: CASRPNVGFYEQYF.